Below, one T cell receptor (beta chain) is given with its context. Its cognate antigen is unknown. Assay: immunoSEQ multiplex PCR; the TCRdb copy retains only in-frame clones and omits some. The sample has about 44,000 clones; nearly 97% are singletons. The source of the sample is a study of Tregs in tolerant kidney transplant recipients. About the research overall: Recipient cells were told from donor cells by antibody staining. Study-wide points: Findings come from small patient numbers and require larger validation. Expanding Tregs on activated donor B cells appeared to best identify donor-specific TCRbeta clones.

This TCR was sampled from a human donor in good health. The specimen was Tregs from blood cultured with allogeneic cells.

CDR3 amino acids: CASSELGDADTQYF. In DNA form, the CDR3 reads TGTGCCAGCAGTGAACTAGGGGACGCAGATACGCAGTATTTT. This sequence joins TRBV6-1 and TRBJ2-3; TRBD1 or TRBD2 may be the D gene (5 bases each). Germline CDR1 and CDR2: MNHNS and SASEGT. The CDR3 sequence is 14 residues long. Deletions cut 2 bases from V and 4 bases from J, with 10 bases between.